The next 14 T cell receptor beta chains were all read from a single sample in a study of STAT5B mutations in CD4+ large granular lymphocyte leukemia. The repertoire was sequenced with immunoSEQ multiplex PCR; TCRdb's copy has only in-frame clones and lacks some. Of tens of thousands of clones listed, approximately 79% are singletons. Input material: CD4+ T cells from blood buffy coats. The source of these receptors is a human donor in good health.

V is TRBV27 and J is TRBJ1-3; D ambiguous. CDR1 and CDR2 (germline): MNHEY, SMNVEV (reference sequence). The CDR3 runs 14 residues. Between the trimmed V and J ends, which lost 4 bases and 0 bases, there was a span of 7 bases. The CDR3 sequence: CASSSLASGNTIYF. The DNA for the CDR3 is TGTGCCAGCAGTTCTCTGGCCTCTGGAAACACCATATATTTT.

The DNA for the CDR3 is TGTGCCATCAGTGAGTCTCCAGCATCTGGCTACACCTTC. It specifies CAISESPASGYTF. This chain joins TRBV10-3 and TRBJ1-2; no clear D gene. In germline, CDR1 is ENHRY, CDR2 SYGVKD. There are 13 residues in the CDR3. V lost 0 bases, J lost 7 bases, and 9 bases lay in between.

The chain couples TRBV27 to TRBJ2-7, with D possibly TRBD2 on 6 matching bases. CDR3 size: 13 residues. Per the germline V gene, CDR1 is MNHEY and CDR2 is SMNVEV (reference sequence). Between the trimmed V and J ends, which lost 6 bases and 6 bases, there was a span of 15 bases. CDR3 in amino acids: CASSQLHGSEQYF. Here the CDR3 DNA reads TGTGCCAGCAGCCAACTACACGGGAGCGAGCAGTACTTC.

This chain links TRBV6-1 with TRBJ1-5; D call uncertain. CDR3 length: 14 amino acids. Germline values: CDR1 MNHNS, CDR2 SASEGT. The V end was cut by 8 bases, the J end by 0 bases, with 11 bases between. The CDR3 region is CASEFGNSNQPQHF. The CDR3 bases are TGTGCCAGCGAATTCGGGAATAGCAATCAGCCCCAGCATTTT.

The gene calls are TRBV10-3 and TRBJ1-3; no definite D call. The CDR3 sequence is 16 residues long. Germline V gene data show CDR1 as ENHRY and CDR2 as SYGVKD. V was cut by 0 bases and J by 0 bases, with 9 bases left in between. In DNA form, the CDR3 reads TGTGCCATCAGTGAGTCGCCTACAGTCTCTGGAAACACCATATATTTT. Residues: CAISESPTVSGNTIYF.

The chain has TRBV7-9 and TRBJ2-7, with D possibly TRBD2 on 7 matching bases. The V and J ends lost 8 bases and 3 bases respectively, with 17 bases between them. CDR3 size: 14 residues. The germline gives CDR1 SEHNR, CDR2 FQNEAQ (reference sequence). CDR3 residues: CASGGGGWGYEQYF. CDR3 in DNA: TGTGCCAGCGGAGGGGGGGGCTGGGGCTACGAGCAGTACTTC.

The table lists this clone with a few counts. The chain carries TRBV4-1 and TRBJ2-7; TRBD2 is a possible D gene (5 bases). The germline V and J ends were trimmed by 3 bases and 2 bases, with 23 bases remaining between them. This CDR3 region has 18 residues. Germline-derived CDR1 and CDR2 are MGHRA and YSYEKL. CDR3 bases: TGCGCCAGCAGCCAGTATCACGCTCTAGCACCAAGTACCTACGAGCAGTACTTC. This gives the protein CASSQYHALAPSTYEQYF.

V usage is TRBV27 and J usage is TRBJ1-6; D is possibly TRBD1 (5 bases). The CDR3 contains 16 residues. CDR1 is MNHEY, CDR2 SMNVEV, per germline (reference sequence). Deletions cut 4 bases from V and 7 bases from J, with 17 bases between. CDR3 DNA sequence: TGTGCCAGCAGTTACGGGTTAGGAGGGGCGAATTCACCCCTCCACTTT. This encodes CASSYGLGGANSPLHF.

This clone was seen only once. This chain links TRBV28 with TRBJ1-6; D gene ambiguous. Trimming cost V 3 bases and J 10 bases, with 7 bases left between them. CDR3 size: 12 residues. Germline assignment: CDR1 MDHEN and CDR2 SYDVKM. The CDR3 DNA reads as TGTGCCAGCAGTTTGTCTCGGTCACCCCTCCACTTT. Translation: CASSLSRSPLHF.

This chain links TRBV28 with TRBJ1-3, with D unclear. V was clipped by 10 bases and J by 4 bases, with 17 bases between them. CDR3 length: 14 amino acids. Germline-derived CDR1 and CDR2 are MDHEN and SYDVKM. The CDR3 sequence: CATKNHLAGNTIYF. The CDR3 region has the DNA TGTGCCACCAAAAACCACCTAGCCGGAAACACCATATATTTT. The variable domain in full, completed from reference TRBV28 and TRBJ1-3, reads DVKVTQSSRYLVKRTGEKVFLECVQDMDHENMFWYRQDPGLGLRLIYFSYDVKMKEKGDIPEGYSVSREKKERFSLILESASTNQTSMYLCATKNHLAGNTIYFGEGSWLTVV.

This clone has a single count. The rearrangement uses TRBV27 and TRBJ1-1; 7 positions agree with TRBD1. The germline V gene encodes CDR1 MNHEY and CDR2 SMNVEV (reference sequence). V gave up 5 bases and J gave up 5 bases; unmatched junction bases: 14. There are 16 residues in the CDR3. CDR3 amino acids: CASSPEDRTRWTEAFF. The CDR3 region has the DNA TGTGCCAGCAGTCCCGAGGACAGGACGAGGTGGACTGAAGCTTTCTTT.

The gene calls are TRBV2 and TRBJ2-7, with a possible D match to TRBD1 (5 bases). CDR1 is SNHLY and CDR2 is FYNNEI in the germline V gene. V was cut by 8 bases and J by 7 bases, with 18 bases left in between. This CDR3 is built from 13 residues. The CDR3 coding sequence is TGTGCCAGCGGGGCCACCCGGTATGAGGAGCAGTACTTC. Translating gives CASGATRYEEQYF.

The gene calls are TRBV18 and TRBJ2-3, with TRBD1 matching over 7 bases. Trimming took 5 bases from V and 1 from J; bases not matched to a gene: 12. This CDR3 comprises 17 residues. Germline values: CDR1 KGHSH, CDR2 LQKENI. CDR3 DNA: TGTGCCAGCTCAGAACTTAAGACAGGGTTTGGCACAGATACGCAGTATTTT. Translated: CASSELKTGFGTDTQYF. Together with reference TRBV18 and TRBJ2-3, the CDR3 gives the full variable domain: NAGVMQNPRHLVRRRGQEARLRCSPMKGHSHVYWYRQLPEEGLKFMVYLQKENIIDESGMPKERFSAEFPKEGPSILRIQQVVRGDSAAYFCASSELKTGFGTDTQYFGPGTRLTVL.

The J gene is TRBJ2-7, the V gene TRBV7-2; 12 nucleotides align to TRBD1. This CDR3 comprises 16 residues. The J segment lost 10 bases and the V segment lost 4 bases, leaving 14 bases of the junction unmatched. The germline V gene has CDR1 SGHTA and CDR2 FQGNSA. In DNA form, the CDR3 reads TGTGCCAGCAGCTCGTCGCCAAACCGGGACAGGGGGCACCAGTACTTC. Protein product: CASSSSPNRDRGHQYF. The full variable domain, in which reference TRBV7-2 and TRBJ2-7 provide the parts outside the CDR3, is GAGVSQSPSNKVTEKGKDVELRCDPISGHTALYWYRQSLGQGLEFLIYFQGNSAPDKSGLPSDRFSAERTGGSVSTLTIQRTQQEDSAVYLCASSSSPNRDRGHQYFGPGTRLTVT.